This TCR beta chain was identified during a study of cytomegalovirus exposure and HLA in healthy donors. Healthy people donating bone marrow made up the donors. 13 Jbeta primers and 60 Vbeta primers were used for the PCR. The data were produced by immunoSEQ multiplex PCR, yet TCRdb's version contains in-frame clones alone and is incomplete. The profile shows 150,000 to 200,000 clones, approximately 78% of them singletons. The specimen was PBMCs. The receptor was derived from a girl aged 2-9 years in good health and CMV-seropositive.

The CDR3 DNA is TGTGCCTGGAGTCGGGGTACGGGCTACGAGCAGTACTTC. Translated: CAWSRGTGYEQYF. The J gene is TRBJ2-7, the V gene TRBV30; possible D gene TRBD2, 5 bases. Germline-derived CDR1 and CDR2 are GTSNPN and SVGIG (reference sequence). This CDR3 has 13 amino acids. V lost 2 bases to trimming and J lost 3 bases, with 11 bases between them.